This TCR beta chain was captured by sequencing in a study of blood T cells in healthy people across ages. A few counts support this clonotype. Every donor contributed about 10 milliliters of peripheral blood by blood draw. The use of a sample-barcoded 5' primer and a J-beta primer mix characterized a second PCR of roughly 6 to 12 cycles. A template-switch adaptor that had 12 random nucleotides put a tag on each cDNA molecule. No fewer than 3 million CDR3-containing paired-end reads came from each sample. TCRdb itself ran the 5' RACE reads through MiXCR, one entry per CDR3 protein. The sample lists under 2 million distinct CDR3 sequences, 30% to 40% occurring once. The TCR originated in a woman aged 30 to 39 in good health. Sequenced: blood.

The CDR3 nucleotides read TGTGCCAGCAACGACAGGGGAGAAGGCAATCAGCCCCAGCATTTT. Translation: CASNDRGEGNQPQHF. The chain links TRBV6-2 or TRBV6-3 to TRBJ1-5, with 8 bases aligning to TRBD1. CDR3 length equals 15 residues. J gave up 2 bases and V 7 bases, and 7 bases lay outside the gene matches. Germline V CDR1 and CDR2: MNHEY, SVGEGT.